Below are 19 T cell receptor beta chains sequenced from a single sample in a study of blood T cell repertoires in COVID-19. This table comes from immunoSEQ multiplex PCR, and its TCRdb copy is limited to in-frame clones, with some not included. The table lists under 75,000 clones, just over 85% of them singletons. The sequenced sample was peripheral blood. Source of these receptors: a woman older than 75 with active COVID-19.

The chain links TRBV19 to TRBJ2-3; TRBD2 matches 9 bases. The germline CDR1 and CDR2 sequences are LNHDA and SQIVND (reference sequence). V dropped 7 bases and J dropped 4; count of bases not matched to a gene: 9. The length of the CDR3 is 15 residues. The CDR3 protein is CASMARGGGADTQYF. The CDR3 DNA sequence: TGTGCCAGTATGGCGCGGGGGGGCGGGGCAGATACGCAGTATTTT.

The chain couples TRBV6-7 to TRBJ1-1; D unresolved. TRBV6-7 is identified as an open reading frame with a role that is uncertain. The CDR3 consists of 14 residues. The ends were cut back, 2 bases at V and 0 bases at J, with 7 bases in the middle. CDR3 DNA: TGTGCCAGCAGTTACCCAGGCCTGAACACTGAAGCTTTCTTT. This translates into CASSYPGLNTEAFF.

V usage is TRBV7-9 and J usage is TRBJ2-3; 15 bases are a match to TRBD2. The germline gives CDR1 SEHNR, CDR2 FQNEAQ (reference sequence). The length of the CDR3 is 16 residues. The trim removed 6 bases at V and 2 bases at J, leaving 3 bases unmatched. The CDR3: CASSWTSGGATDTQYF. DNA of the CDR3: TGTGCCAGCAGTTGGACTAGCGGGGGGGCCACAGATACGCAGTATTTT.

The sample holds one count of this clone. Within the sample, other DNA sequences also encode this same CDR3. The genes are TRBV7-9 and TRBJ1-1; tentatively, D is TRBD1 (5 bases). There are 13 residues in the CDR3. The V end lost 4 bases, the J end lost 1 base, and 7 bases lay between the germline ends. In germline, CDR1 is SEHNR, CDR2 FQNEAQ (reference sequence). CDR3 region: CASSYGQNTEAFF. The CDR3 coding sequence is TGTGCCAGCAGCTATGGACAGAACACTGAAGCTTTCTTT.

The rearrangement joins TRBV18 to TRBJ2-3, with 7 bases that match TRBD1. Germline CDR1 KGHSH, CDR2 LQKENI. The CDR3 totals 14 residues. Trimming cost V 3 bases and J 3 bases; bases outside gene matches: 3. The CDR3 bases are TGTGCCAGCTCACCCCAACAGGGGACAGATACGCAGTATTTT. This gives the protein CASSPQQGTDTQYF.

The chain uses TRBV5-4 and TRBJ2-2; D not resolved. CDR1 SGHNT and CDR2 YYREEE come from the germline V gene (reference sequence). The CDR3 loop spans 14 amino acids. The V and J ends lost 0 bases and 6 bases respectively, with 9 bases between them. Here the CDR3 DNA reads TGTGCCAGCAGCTTGGATTCTAGTGCCGGGGAGCTGTTTTTT. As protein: CASSLDSSAGELFF.

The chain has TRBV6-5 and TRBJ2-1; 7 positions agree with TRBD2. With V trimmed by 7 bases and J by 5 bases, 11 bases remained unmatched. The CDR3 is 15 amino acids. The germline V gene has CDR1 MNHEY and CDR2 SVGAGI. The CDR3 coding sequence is TGTGCCAGCACCGGCTCTTGGGGGGGGAACAATGAGCAGTTCTTC. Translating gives CASTGSWGGNNEQFF.

The chain's CDR3 is CASSATQRRGGYEQFF. CDR3 DNA sequence: TGTGCCAGCAGTGCAACCCAAAGGCGGGGGGGCTATGAGCAGTTCTTC. The chain couples TRBV6-1 to TRBJ2-1; 9 bases align to TRBD2. Per germline, CDR1 MNHNS and CDR2 SASEGT. The trim removed 4 bases at V and 8 bases at J, leaving 12 bases unmatched. The CDR3 sequence is 16 residues long.

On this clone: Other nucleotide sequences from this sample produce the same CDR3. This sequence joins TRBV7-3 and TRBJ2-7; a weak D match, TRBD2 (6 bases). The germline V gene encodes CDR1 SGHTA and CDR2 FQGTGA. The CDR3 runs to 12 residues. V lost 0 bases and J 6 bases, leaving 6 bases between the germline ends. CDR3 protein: CASSLTGGEQYF. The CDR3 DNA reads TGTGCCAGCAGCTTAACGGGAGGCGAGCAGTACTTC. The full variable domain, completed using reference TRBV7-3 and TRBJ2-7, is GAGVSQTPSNKVTEKGKYVELRCDPISGHTALYWYRQSLGQGPEFLIYFQGTGAADDSGLPNDRFFAVRPEGSVSTLKIQRTERGDSAVYLCASSLTGGEQYFGPGTRLTVT.

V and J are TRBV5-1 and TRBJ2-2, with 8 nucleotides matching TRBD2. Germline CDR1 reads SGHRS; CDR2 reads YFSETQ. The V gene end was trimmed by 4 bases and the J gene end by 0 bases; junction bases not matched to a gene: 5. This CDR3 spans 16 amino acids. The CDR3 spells CASSPTSGANTGELFF. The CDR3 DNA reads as TGCGCCAGCAGCCCTACTAGCGGCGCGAACACCGGGGAGCTGTTTTTT.

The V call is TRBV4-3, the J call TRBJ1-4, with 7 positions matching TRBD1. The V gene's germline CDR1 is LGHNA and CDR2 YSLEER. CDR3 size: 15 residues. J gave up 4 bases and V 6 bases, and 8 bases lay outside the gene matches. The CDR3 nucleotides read TGCGCCAGCAGTCACGACCCAGGGGGTAATGAAAAACTGTTTTTT. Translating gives CASSHDPGGNEKLFF.

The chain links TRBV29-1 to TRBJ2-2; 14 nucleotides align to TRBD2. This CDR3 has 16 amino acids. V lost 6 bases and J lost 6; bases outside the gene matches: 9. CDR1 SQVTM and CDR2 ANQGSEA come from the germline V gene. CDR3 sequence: CSVAPGTSGGSGELFF. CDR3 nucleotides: TGCAGCGTGGCCCCTGGGACTAGCGGGGGTTCCGGGGAGCTGTTTTTT.

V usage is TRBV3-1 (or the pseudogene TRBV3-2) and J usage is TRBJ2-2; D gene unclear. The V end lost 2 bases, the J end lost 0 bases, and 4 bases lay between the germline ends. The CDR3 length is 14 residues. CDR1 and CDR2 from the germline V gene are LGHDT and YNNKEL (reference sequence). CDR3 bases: TGTGCCAGCAGCCAAAATACGAACACCGGGGAGCTGTTTTTT. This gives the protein CASSQNTNTGELFF.

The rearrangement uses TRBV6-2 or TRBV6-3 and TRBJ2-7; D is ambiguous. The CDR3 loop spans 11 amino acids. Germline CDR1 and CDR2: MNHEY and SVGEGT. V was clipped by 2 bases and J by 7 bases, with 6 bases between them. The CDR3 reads CASSYGREQYF. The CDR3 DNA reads TGTGCCAGCAGTTACGGCAGGGAGCAGTACTTC.

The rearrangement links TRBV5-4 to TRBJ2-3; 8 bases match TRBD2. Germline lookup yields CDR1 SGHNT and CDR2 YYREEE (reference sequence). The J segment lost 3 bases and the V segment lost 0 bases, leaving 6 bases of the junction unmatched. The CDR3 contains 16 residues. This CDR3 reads CASSLAAGGRTDTQYF. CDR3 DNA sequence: TGTGCCAGCAGCTTGGCGGCGGGGGGAAGGACAGATACGCAGTATTTT.

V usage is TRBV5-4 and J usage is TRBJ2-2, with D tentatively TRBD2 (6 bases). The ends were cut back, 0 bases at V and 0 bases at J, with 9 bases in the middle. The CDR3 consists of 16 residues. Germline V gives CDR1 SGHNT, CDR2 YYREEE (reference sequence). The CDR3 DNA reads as TGTGCCAGCAGCTTGGGCCTAGCGTCGAACACCGGGGAGCTGTTTTTT. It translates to CASSLGLASNTGELFF.

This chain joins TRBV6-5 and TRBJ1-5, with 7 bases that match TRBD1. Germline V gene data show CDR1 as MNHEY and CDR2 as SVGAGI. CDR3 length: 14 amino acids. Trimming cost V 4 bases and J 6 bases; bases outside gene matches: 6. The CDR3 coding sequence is TGTGCCAGCAGTTCGACAGGGCCAGGTCAGCCCCAGCATTTT. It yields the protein CASSSTGPGQPQHF.

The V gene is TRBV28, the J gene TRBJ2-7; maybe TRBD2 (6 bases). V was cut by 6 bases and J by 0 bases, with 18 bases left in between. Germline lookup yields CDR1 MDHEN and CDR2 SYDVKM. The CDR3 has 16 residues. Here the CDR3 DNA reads TGTGCCAGCAGCGGGGGAGTCCGATCCCTCTCCTACGAGCAGTACTTC. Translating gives CASSGGVRSLSYEQYF.

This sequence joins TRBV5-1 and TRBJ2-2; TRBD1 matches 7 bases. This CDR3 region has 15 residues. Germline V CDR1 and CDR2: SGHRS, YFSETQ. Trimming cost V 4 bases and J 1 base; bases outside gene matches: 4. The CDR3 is CASSTGQVNTGELFF. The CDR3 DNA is TGCGCCAGCAGCACTGGACAGGTGAACACCGGGGAGCTGTTTTTT.